The rows below give T cell receptor beta chains drawn from one sample of a study of T cell changes during pregnancy in multiple sclerosis. TCRdb's copy holds only in-frame clones and misses some; the assay was immunoSEQ multiplex PCR. The repertoire holds more than 9,000 clones, with around 89% as singletons. The specimen was CD8+ T cells from peripheral blood mononuclear cells, collected in the first trimester of pregnancy. The receptors were gathered from a female donor in good health, enrolled as a control in a pregnancy study. CDR3s include the opening cysteine and the closing phenylalanine or tryptophan. A D gene is named only where the DNA matches it firmly. Clone size appears in some rows only: once, few, many, or a class for an expanded clone.

clone size: -
J gene: TRBJ1-1
V gene: TRBV4-3
D gene: -
CDR3 DNA: TGCGCCAGCCGCCGGGCGCTGAACACTGAAGCTTTCTTT
CDR3 protein: CASRRALNTEAFF

clone size: -
J gene: TRBJ1-5
V gene: TRBV4-1
D gene: -
CDR3 DNA: TGCGCCAGCAGCCAAGATCGAGGAGGGCCGGGGCTCTATAGCAATCAGCCCCAGCATTTT
CDR3 protein: CASSQDRGGPGLYSNQPQHF

clone size: -
J gene: TRBJ2-3
V gene: TRBV11-2
D gene: TRBD1
CDR3 DNA: TGTGCCAGCAGCTTCGGACAGGGTCATCCGCAGTATTTT
CDR3 protein: CASSFGQGHPQYF

clone size: -
J gene: TRBJ1-5
V gene: TRBV28
D gene: -
CDR3 DNA: TGTGCCAGCAGTCCCTTCTGGCAGGGCGTAAACAATCAGCCCCAGCATTTT
CDR3 protein: CASSPFWQGVNNQPQHF

clone size: -
J gene: TRBJ2-7
V gene: TRBV5-4
D gene: -
CDR3 DNA: TGTGCCAGCAGCCCGGGGCGGGGGCCCTTAGAGCAGTACTTC
CDR3 protein: CASSPGRGPLEQYF

clone size: -
J gene: TRBJ2-7
V gene: TRBV27
D gene: -
CDR3 DNA: TGTGCCAGCAGTCCGGGGTCCACCTACGAGCAGTACTTC
CDR3 protein: CASSPGSTYEQYF

clone size: -
J gene: TRBJ2-5
V gene: TRBV9
D gene: TRBD2
CDR3 DNA: TGTGCCAGCAGCCCCCGGGTAGCGGGGGGTCGTGAGACCCAGTACTTC
CDR3 protein: CASSPRVAGGRETQYF

clone size: -
J gene: TRBJ1-1
V gene: TRBV4-3
D gene: -
CDR3 DNA: TGCGCCAGCAGCCAAGATCGGAGCAGGGGAGGGGCTTTCTTT
CDR3 protein: CASSQDRSRGGAFF

clone size: -
J gene: TRBJ2-7
V gene: TRBV2
D gene: TRBD2
CDR3 DNA: TGTGCCAGCAGTGAAGAGCGGGGGTCCTCCTACGAGCAGTACTTC
CDR3 protein: CASSEERGSSYEQYF

clone size: once
J gene: TRBJ2-1
V gene: TRBV4-3
D gene: -
CDR3 DNA: TGCGCCAGCAGCCAAACGAGCGTCCAGAGCTCCTACAATGAGCAGTTCTTC
CDR3 protein: CASSQTSVQSSYNEQFF

clone size: once
J gene: TRBJ2-7
V gene: TRBV4-2
D gene: -
CDR3 DNA: TGTGCCAGCAGCCAAGATGAGGACAGTCACGAGCAGTACTTC
CDR3 protein: CASSQDEDSHEQYF

clone size: once
J gene: TRBJ1-6
V gene: TRBV9
D gene: TRBD1
CDR3 DNA: TGTGCCAGCAGCCTCAGCGAGGGACAGTATAATTCACCCCTCCACTTT
CDR3 protein: CASSLSEGQYNSPLHF

clone size: few
J gene: TRBJ2-2
V gene: TRBV9
D gene: -
CDR3 DNA: TGTGCCAGCAGCGTACTCTCAGGGACCGGGGAGCTGTTTTTT
CDR3 protein: CASSVLSGTGELFF

clone size: once
J gene: TRBJ2-3
V gene: TRBV10-3
D gene: -
CDR3 DNA: TGTGCCATCAACGTTCTACCAGGGGAAGGCACAGATACGCAGTATTTT
CDR3 protein: CAINVLPGEGTDTQYF

clone size: medium-sized
J gene: TRBJ2-5
V gene: TRBV6-1
D gene: -
CDR3 DNA: TGTGCCAGCAGTCTTCCTAAGACCCAGTACTTC
CDR3 protein: CASSLPKTQYF

clone size: -
J gene: TRBJ2-7
V gene: TRBV12-5
D gene: TRBD2
CDR3 DNA: TGTGCTAGTGGTTTGGTACTAGGGACTAGCGGGGGCCTCTACGAGCAGTACTTC
CDR3 protein: CASGLVLGTSGGLYEQYF

clone size: -
J gene: TRBJ1-1
V gene: TRBV4-3
D gene: -
CDR3 DNA: TGCGCCAGCAGCCAAGAGTCCAGGAAGAACACTGAAGCTTTCTTT
CDR3 protein: CASSQESRKNTEAFF

clone size: -
J gene: TRBJ2-1
V gene: TRBV19
D gene: TRBD2
CDR3 DNA: TGTGCCAGTAGTATAGATGGCCCTAGCGGACCACTCTCCTACAATGAGCAGTTCTTC
CDR3 protein: CASSIDGPSGPLSYNEQFF

clone size: -
J gene: TRBJ1-4
V gene: TRBV21-1
D gene: -
CDR3 DNA: TGTGCCAGCAGCGAAAGGGTTCCAGGGGGCAGAGAAAAACTGTTTTTT
CDR3 protein: CASSERVPGGREKLFF

clone size: -
J gene: TRBJ1-1
V gene: TRBV7-2
D gene: TRBD1
CDR3 DNA: TGTGCCAGCAGCTTAGCCCCCGGGACAGGTGAAGCTTTCTTT
CDR3 protein: CASSLAPGTGEAFF

clone size: -
J gene: TRBJ2-1
V gene: TRBV14
D gene: -
CDR3 DNA: TGTGCCAGCAGACAAGAAACGAGCTCCTACAATGAGCAGTTCTTC
CDR3 protein: CASRQETSSYNEQFF

clone size: -
J gene: TRBJ2-7
V gene: TRBV9
D gene: TRBD1
CDR3 DNA: TGTGCCAGCAGCGACCGGGACAGAGTCATCCCGAGCTCCTACGAGCAGTACTTC
CDR3 protein: CASSDRDRVIPSSYEQYF

clone size: -
J gene: TRBJ2-7
V gene: TRBV7-2
D gene: TRBD2
CDR3 DNA: TGTGCCAGCAGCCCCGGCGGGGAGGGCAGGTCCTACGAGCAGTACTTC
CDR3 protein: CASSPGGEGRSYEQYF